The next 10 T cell receptor beta chains were all read from a single sample in a study of blood T cell repertoires in COVID-19. Using immunoSEQ multiplex PCR, the repertoire was profiled, and TCRdb retains in-frame clones only, with some absent. The table records a few hundred thousand clones, roughly 86% of them present only once. Sequenced: PBMCs or T cells enriched from blood (not recorded which). Receptors originate from a woman aged 60-70 years who had recovered from COVID-19.

This chain connects TRBV30 to TRBJ1-4; 7 bases are a match to TRBD1. In germline, CDR1 is GTSNPN, CDR2 SVGIG (reference sequence). The CDR3 has 14 amino acids. The J segment lost 8 bases and the V segment lost 0 bases, leaving 6 bases of the junction unmatched. The DNA of the CDR3 is TGTGCCTGGAGTGTAGGGGGCGCACAGGAAAAACTGTTTTTT. It translates to CAWSVGGAQEKLFF.

This rearrangement joins TRBV5-1 to TRBJ1-3; unclear D gene. This CDR3 comprises 17 residues. Trimming pared 4 bases from V and 0 bases from J, leaving 17 bases between. Germline assignment: CDR1 SGHRS and CDR2 YFSETQ. For the CDR3, the DNA is TGCGCCAGCAGCCCAGCGAGCCTGCAGAGCTCTGGAAACACCATATATTTT. Amino acid sequence: CASSPASLQSSGNTIYF.

V is TRBV12-3 or TRBV12-4 and J is TRBJ1-2; D uncertain. The CDR3 totals 12 residues. V was shortened by 7 bases and J by 7 bases, with 13 bases between the two germline ends. The CDR3 reads CASNPDLGGYTF. The CDR3 DNA reads as TGTGCCAGCAACCCCGATCTAGGTGGCTACACCTTC.

The chain combines TRBV9 with TRBJ2-4, with D perhaps matching TRBD1 (6 bases). Germline V gives CDR1 SGDLS, CDR2 YYNGEE. V lost 3 bases to trimming and J lost 9 bases, with 22 bases between them. This CDR3 has 16 residues. Here the CDR3 reads CASSAPVTQGRVIQYF. The CDR3 bases are TGTGCCAGCAGCGCACCCGTTACCCAGGGGCGGGTCATTCAGTACTTC.

The chain joins TRBV11-2 to TRBJ2-7, with D perhaps matching TRBD2 (5 bases). Germline assignment: CDR1 SGHAT and CDR2 FQNNGV. Trimming took off 2 bases at V and 4 bases at J, with 15 bases between the two ends. This CDR3 contains 15 residues. CDR3 sequence reads: CASSLSGMGEYEQYF. The DNA of the CDR3 is TGTGCCAGCAGCTTATCGGGGATGGGAGAATACGAGCAGTACTTC.

V is TRBV3-1 (or the pseudogene TRBV3-2) and J is TRBJ2-3; TRBD2 matches at 9 bases. The V and J ends lost 0 bases and 2 bases, in that order; junction bases with no gene match: 9. Germline CDR1 is LGHDT and CDR2 is YNNKEL (reference sequence). The CDR3 runs to 18 residues. DNA of the CDR3: TGTGCCAGCAGCCAAGATCGCGGGTTAGCGGGAGACACAGATACGCAGTATTTT. It translates to CASSQDRGLAGDTDTQYF.

This rearrangement joins TRBV19 to TRBJ1-4; 7 bases agree with TRBD1. CDR1 is LNHDA and CDR2 is SQIVND in the germline V gene (reference sequence). V lost 7 bases, J lost 8 bases, and 10 bases stayed unmatched. This CDR3 is 14 amino acids long. CDR3 sequence reads: CASNIQGYGEKLFF. CDR3 DNA sequence: TGTGCCAGTAACATACAGGGGTATGGAGAAAAACTGTTTTTT.

This chain connects TRBV6-6 to TRBJ1-1; D unclear. V gave up 8 bases and J gave up 11 bases, with 21 bases separating them. Germline CDR1 is MNHNY and CDR2 is SVGAGI (reference sequence). The CDR3 extends over 13 amino acids. The CDR3 loop reads CASSSPGLRMAFF. DNA for the CDR3: TGTGCCAGCTCCAGCCCGGGGTTAAGGATGGCTTTCTTT.

V gene TRBV28 combines with J gene TRBJ2-1; TRBD2 might be the D (6 bases). The germline gives CDR1 MDHEN, CDR2 SYDVKM. V was trimmed by 8 bases and J by 1 base, leaving 15 bases between them. The CDR3 is made up of 15 amino acids. This CDR3 reads CASRIGTWSYNEQFF. CDR3 DNA sequence: TGTGCCAGCCGGATCGGGACTTGGTCCTACAATGAGCAGTTCTTC.

A single count supports this clone. The CDR3 reads CASSQGTANSYEQYF. The CDR3 DNA follows: TGTGCCAGCAGCCAGGGGACAGCAAACTCCTACGAGCAGTACTTC. This chain links TRBV4-2 with TRBJ2-7, with 7 bases lining up with TRBD1. There are 15 residues in the CDR3. CDR1 is LGHNA and CDR2 is YNFKEQ in the germline V gene. V shed 3 bases and J 0 bases; nucleotides not matched to a gene: 5.